This T cell receptor (beta chain) derives from a study of T cell responses to AZD1222 COVID-19 vaccine. Whole-study findings and limits: Spike-wide coverage was observed for vaccine-associated CD4 TCRs, with dominant responses at 160-218 and 743-854. The study identified only six AZD1222 recipients as seropositive at baseline.

Of note for this clone: What it binds is not known.

The CDR3 has 13 amino acids. V was trimmed by 5 bases and J by 0 bases, leaving 4 bases between them. Germline V gene data show CDR1 as SEHNR and CDR2 as FQNEAQ (reference sequence). Only in-frame clones appear in the TCRdb table, and some are missing; sequencing was by immunoSEQ multiplex PCR. The table has 170,000 or so clones, approximately 86% seen once; the top ten hold 2.6%. The source was peripheral blood, collected on day 0 of AZD1222 vaccination. The receptor was derived from an adult in good health. This chain uses TRBV7-9 with TRBJ1-4; no reliable D call. CDR3 sequence: CASSLTTNEKLFF. CDR3 coding DNA: TGTGCCAGCAGCCTAACAACTAATGAAAAACTGTTTTTT.